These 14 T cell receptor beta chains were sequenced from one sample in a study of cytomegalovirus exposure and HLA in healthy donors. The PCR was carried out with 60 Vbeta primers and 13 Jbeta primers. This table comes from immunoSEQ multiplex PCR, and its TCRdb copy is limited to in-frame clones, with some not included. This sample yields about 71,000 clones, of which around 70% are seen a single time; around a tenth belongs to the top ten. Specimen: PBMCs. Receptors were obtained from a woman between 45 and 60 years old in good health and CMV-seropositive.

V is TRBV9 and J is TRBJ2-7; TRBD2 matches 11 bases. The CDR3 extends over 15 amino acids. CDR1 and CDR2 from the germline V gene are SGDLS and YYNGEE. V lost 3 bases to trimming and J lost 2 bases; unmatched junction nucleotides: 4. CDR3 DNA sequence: TGTGCCAGCAGCGCGGGACTAGCGGAACCCTACGAGCAGTACTTC. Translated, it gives CASSAGLAEPYEQYF. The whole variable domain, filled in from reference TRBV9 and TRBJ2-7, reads DSGVTQTPKHLITATGQRVTLRCSPRSGDLSVYWYQQSLDQGLQFLIQYYNGEERAKGNILERFSAQQFPDLHSELNLSSLELGDSALYFCASSAGLAEPYEQYFGPGTRLTVT.

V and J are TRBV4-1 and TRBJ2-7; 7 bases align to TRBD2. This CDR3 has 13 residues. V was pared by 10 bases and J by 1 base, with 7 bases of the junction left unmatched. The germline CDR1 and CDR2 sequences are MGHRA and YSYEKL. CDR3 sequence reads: CATRRESSYEQYF. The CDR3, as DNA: TGCGCCACCCGGCGGGAGTCGTCCTACGAGCAGTACTTC.

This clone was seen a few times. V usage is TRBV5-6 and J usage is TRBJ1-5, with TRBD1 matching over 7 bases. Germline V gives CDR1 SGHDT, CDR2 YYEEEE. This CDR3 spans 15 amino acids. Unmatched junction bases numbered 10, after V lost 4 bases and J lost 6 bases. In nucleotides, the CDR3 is TGTGCCAGCAGCCTCGGACAGGTATCTTTTCAGCCCCAGCATTTT. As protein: CASSLGQVSFQPQHF. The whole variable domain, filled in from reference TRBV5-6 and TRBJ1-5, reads DAGVTQSPTHLIKTRGQQVTLRCSPKSGHDTVSWYQQALGQGPQFIFQYYEEEERQRGNFPDRFSGHQFPNYSSELNVNALLLGDSALYLCASSLGQVSFQPQHFGDGTRLSIL.

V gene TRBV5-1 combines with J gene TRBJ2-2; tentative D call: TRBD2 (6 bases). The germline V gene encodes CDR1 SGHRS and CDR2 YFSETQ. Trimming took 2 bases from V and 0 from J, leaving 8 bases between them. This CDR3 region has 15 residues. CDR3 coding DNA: TGCGCCAGCAGCTTACTAGCAACGAACACCGGGGAGCTGTTTTTT. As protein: CASSLLATNTGELFF.

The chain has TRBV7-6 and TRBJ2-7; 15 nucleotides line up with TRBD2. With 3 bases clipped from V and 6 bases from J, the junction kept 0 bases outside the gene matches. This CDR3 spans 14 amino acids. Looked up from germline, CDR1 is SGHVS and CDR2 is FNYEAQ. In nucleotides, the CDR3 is TGTGCCAGCAGCTTGGGACTAGCGGGGGGCGAGCAGTACTTC. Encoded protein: CASSLGLAGGEQYF.

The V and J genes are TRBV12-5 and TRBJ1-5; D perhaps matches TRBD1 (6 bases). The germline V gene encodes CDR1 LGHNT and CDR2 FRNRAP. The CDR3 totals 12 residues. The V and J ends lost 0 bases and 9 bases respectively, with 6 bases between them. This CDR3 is CASGLVQGPQHF. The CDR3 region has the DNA TGTGCTAGTGGTTTGGTACAGGGGCCCCAGCATTTT.

The CDR3: CASSWWHGTSGRDEQFF. In DNA, the CDR3 is TGCGCCAGCAGCTGGTGGCATGGGACTAGCGGGAGAGATGAGCAGTTCTTC. This chain uses TRBV5-1 with TRBJ2-1; TRBD2 matches at 14 bases. V was pared by 3 bases and J by 8 bases, with 10 bases of the junction left unmatched. The germline CDR1 and CDR2 sequences are SGHRS and YFSETQ. This CDR3 is 17 amino acids long.

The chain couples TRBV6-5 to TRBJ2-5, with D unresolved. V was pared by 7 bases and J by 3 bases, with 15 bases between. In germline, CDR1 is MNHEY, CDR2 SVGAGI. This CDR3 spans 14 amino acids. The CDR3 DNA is TGTGCCAGCAAAAGTACAGAAGGCAAAGAGACCCAGTACTTC. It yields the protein CASKSTEGKETQYF.

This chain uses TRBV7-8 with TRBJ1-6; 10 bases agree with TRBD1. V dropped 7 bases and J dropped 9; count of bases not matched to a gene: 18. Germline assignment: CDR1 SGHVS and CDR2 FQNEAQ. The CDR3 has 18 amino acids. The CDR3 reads CASTLRGLGTGVFSPLHF. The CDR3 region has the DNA TGTGCCAGCACCTTGAGGGGACTCGGGACAGGGGTTTTTTCACCCCTCCACTTT.

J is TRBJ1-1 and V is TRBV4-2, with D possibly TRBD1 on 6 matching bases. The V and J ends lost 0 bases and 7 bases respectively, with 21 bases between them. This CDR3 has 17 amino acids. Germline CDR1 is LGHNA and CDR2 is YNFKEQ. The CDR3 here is CASSQEGGGRGADEAFF. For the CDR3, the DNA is TGTGCCAGCAGCCAAGAGGGGGGGGGTAGGGGGGCAGATGAAGCTTTCTTT.

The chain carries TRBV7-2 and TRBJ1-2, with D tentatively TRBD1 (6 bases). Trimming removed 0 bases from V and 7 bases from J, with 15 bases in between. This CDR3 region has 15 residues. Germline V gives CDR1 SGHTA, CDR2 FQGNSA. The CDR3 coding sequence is TGTGCCAGCAGCTTAGCGGTTGTGGGGGCAGGTGGCTACACCTTC. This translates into CASSLAVVGAGGYTF. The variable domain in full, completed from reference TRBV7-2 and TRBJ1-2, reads GAGVSQSPSNKVTEKGKDVELRCDPISGHTALYWYRQSLGQGLEFLIYFQGNSAPDKSGLPSDRFSAERTGGSVSTLTIQRTQQEDSAVYLCASSLAVVGAGGYTFGSGTRLTVV.

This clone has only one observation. CDR3: CASSRPSRGATDTQYF. In nucleotides, the CDR3 is TGTGCCAGCAGCCGTCCCTCGCGGGGGGCGACAGATACGCAGTATTTT. This chain joins TRBV7-4 and TRBJ2-3; 8 nucleotides line up with TRBD2. Looked up from germline, CDR1 is SGHVT and CDR2 is SQSDAQ. The V and J ends lost 5 bases and 3 bases, in that order; junction bases with no gene match: 10. The CDR3 is made up of 16 amino acids. Full variable domain (outside the CDR3, taken from reference TRBV7-4 and TRBJ2-3): GAGVSQSPRYKVAKRGRDVALRCDSISGHVTLYWYRQTLGQGSEVLTYSQSDAQRDKSGRPSGRFSAERPERSVSTLKIQRTEQGDSAVYLCASSRPSRGATDTQYFGPGTRLTVL.

CDR3 DNA: TGCGCCAGCAGCCAAGATCCGTCGGGGAACACTGAAGCTTTCTTT. Translation gives CASSQDPSGNTEAFF. V gene TRBV4-3 combines with J gene TRBJ1-1; D ambiguous. From germline, CDR1 is LGHNA and CDR2 YSLEER. The CDR3 is 15 amino acids. V was shortened by 0 bases and J by 1 base, with 9 bases between the two germline ends.

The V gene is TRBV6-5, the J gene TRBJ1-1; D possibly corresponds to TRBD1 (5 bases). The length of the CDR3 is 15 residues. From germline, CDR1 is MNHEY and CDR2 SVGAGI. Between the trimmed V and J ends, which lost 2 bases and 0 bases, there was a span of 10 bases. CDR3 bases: TGTGCCAGCAGTTACGGGGGGACCATGAACACTGAAGCTTTCTTT. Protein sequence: CASSYGGTMNTEAFF.